The next 5 T cell receptor beta chains were all read from a single sample in a study of blood T cells in healthy people across ages. A sample-barcoded 5' primer and a J-beta primer mix were used in a second PCR of roughly 6 to 11 cycles. MiXCR, applied by TCRdb to the 5' RACE reads, yields one record per CDR3 protein. The profile shows 1,800,000 or so distinct CDR3 sequences, 35% to 50% of them singletons. The source material was blood. The receptors stem from a human donor in good health.

The chain uses TRBV7-2 and TRBJ1-6; tentative D call: TRBD1 (6 bases). CDR1 and CDR2 (germline): SGHTA, FQGNSA. The CDR3 has 15 residues. V was pared by 0 bases and J by 6 bases, with 9 bases between. CDR3 sequence (DNA): TGTGCCAGCAGCTTAGCGCTCAGGGGTAATTCACCCCTCCACTTT. This codes for CASSLALRGNSPLHF.

V is TRBV2 and J is TRBJ1-2; D gene ambiguous. Germline CDR1 is SNHLY and CDR2 is FYNNEI. The CDR3 has 12 residues. Trimming took off 7 bases at V and 5 bases at J, with 11 bases between the two ends. The CDR3 protein is CASNQVAYGYTF. The CDR3 region has the DNA TGTGCCAGCAACCAGGTAGCATATGGCTACACCTTC.

This clonotype was recorded a few times. V usage is TRBV24-1 and J usage is TRBJ2-1; D is undetermined. Trimming left V 5 bases short and J 7 bases short, with 8 bases between. Germline CDR1 KGHDR, CDR2 SFDVKD. The CDR3 is 12 residues long. CDR3 amino acids: CATSALSNEQFF. The DNA of the CDR3 is TGTGCCACCAGTGCCCTTTCGAATGAGCAGTTCTTC.

The chain is built from TRBV7-6 and TRBJ2-2; 7 nucleotides line up with TRBD1. The CDR3 spans 16 residues. Trimming removed 5 bases from V and 0 bases from J; junction bases left unmatched: 6. Germline values: CDR1 SGHVS, CDR2 FNYEAQ. CDR3: CASSLGTASNTGELFF. CDR3 bases: TGTGCCAGCAGCCTAGGGACAGCCTCGAACACCGGGGAGCTGTTTTTT.

The rearrangement links TRBV28 to TRBJ1-2; D ambiguous. This CDR3 region has 13 residues. Trimming cost V 6 bases and J 13 bases, with 21 bases left between them. CDR1 and CDR2 (germline): MDHEN, SYDVKM. Here the CDR3 reads CASSEANNIPSTF. CDR3 nucleotide sequence: TGTGCCAGCAGCGAAGCGAACAATATTCCCTCCACCTTC.